A selection of T cell receptor beta chains follows, all from one sample in a study of blood T cell repertoires in COVID-19. The method was immunoSEQ multiplex PCR; TCRdb's version includes in-frame clones alone and lacks a portion of them. The sample shows about 220,000 clones, under 90% of them seen only once. The sequenced sample was peripheral blood. The receptors were gathered from a woman aged 60-75 years who had recovered from COVID-19. Each CDR3 is given with its conserved first and last residue. D genes are given only for firm matches. Clone size is shown for a subset of rows, as once, few, many or a class of expanded clone.

j_call	d_call	clone_size	v_call	cdr3_nt	cdr3_aa
TRBJ1-1	NA	once	TRBV28	TGTGCCAGCAGTTTCGGGGGGGCGCAGGGAAACACTGAAGCTTTCTTT	CASSFGGAQGNTEAFF
TRBJ2-7	TRBD2	NA	TRBV6-1	TGTGCCAGCAGTGGTGGGACTAGCGGGAAAGCTTCCTACGAGCAGTACTTC	CASSGGTSGKASYEQYF
TRBJ1-2	TRBD1	NA	TRBV7-9	TGTGCCAGCGGGAGGACAGGGGACGTTTACTATGGCTACACCTTC	CASGRTGDVYYGYTF
TRBJ1-1	NA	NA	TRBV29-1	TGCAGCGTTGACGAGGGCGACCCTGAAGCTTTCTTT	CSVDEGDPEAFF
TRBJ2-5	TRBD2	NA	TRBV4-1	TGCGCCAGCAGCCTTCCGGGGGGGCGTGAGACCCAGTACTTC	CASSLPGGRETQYF
TRBJ2-1	NA	NA	TRBV9	TGTGCCAGCAGCATAGAGCCCTCCTCCTACAATGAGCAGTTCTTC	CASSIEPSSYNEQFF
TRBJ1-2	NA	NA	TRBV4-1	TGCGCCAGCACTCAGGAAGATTTTGGAAACTATGGCTACACCTTC	CASTQEDFGNYGYTF
TRBJ2-5	NA	NA	TRBV7-8	TGTGCCAGCAGCCAGGAGTACACCCAGTACTTC	CASSQEYTQYF
TRBJ1-5	NA	NA	TRBV27	TGTGCCAGCAGTGTAACAGGCTGGGGCAATCAGCCCCAGCATTTT	CASSVTGWGNQPQHF
TRBJ1-2	TRBD1	NA	TRBV5-5	TGTGCCAGCAGCCGGGGACAGGGGCATCCTTCTGATGGCTACACCTTC	CASSRGQGHPSDGYTF
TRBJ1-3	TRBD1	NA	TRBV7-9	TGTGCCAGCAGCTTCGTCACAGGGGAGGGAAACACCATATATTTT	CASSFVTGEGNTIYF
TRBJ1-5	NA	few	TRBV4-1	TGCGCCAGCGGATGGGACACCAATCAGCCCCAGCATTTT	CASGWDTNQPQHF
TRBJ2-1	NA	few	TRBV10-1	TGCGCCAGCGGCCCGAGGAATGAGCAGTTCTTC	CASGPRNEQFF
TRBJ2-5	NA	NA	TRBV2	TGTGCCAGCACTGGGGTGGGGGCATCGGAGACCCAGTACTTC	CASTGVGASETQYF
TRBJ1-2	TRBD1	once	TRBV5-1	TGCGCCAGCAGCCTAGGGACAGAATATGGCTACACCTTC	CASSLGTEYGYTF
TRBJ1-1	NA	once	TRBV6-5	TGTGCCAGCGCCCAGACTGTGATGAACACTGAAGCTTTCTTT	CASAQTVMNTEAFF
TRBJ2-7	TRBD2	NA	TRBV13	TGTGCCAGCAGCTCCTGGACTAGCGGAATTGTTTACGAGCAGTACTTC	CASSSWTSGIVYEQYF
TRBJ1-2	NA	NA	TRBV6-1	TGTGCCAGCAGTGAAATTACGGGATTTTATGGCTACACCTTC	CASSEITGFYGYTF
TRBJ2-3	NA	NA	TRBV24-1	TGTGCCACCAGTCATCCAGGTGGCCTCGGCACAGATACGCAGTATTTT	CATSHPGGLGTDTQYF
TRBJ2-5	NA	NA	TRBV15	TGTGCCACCGGGGCCCAGACCCAGTACTTC	CATGAQTQYF
TRBJ2-2	TRBD2	NA	TRBV4-1	TGCGCCAGCAGCCACCTACGGGGGGGGCGGAACACCGGGGAGCTGTTTTTT	CASSHLRGGRNTGELFF
TRBJ1-4	NA	NA	TRBV6-6	TGTGCCAGCGCTCGAGACAGTGCAACTAATGAAAAACTGTTTTTT	CASARDSATNEKLFF
TRBJ1-2	TRBD1	NA	TRBV30	TGTGCCTGGAGCGGGACAGGGGAGTATGGCTACACCTTC	CAWSGTGEYGYTF
TRBJ1-5	NA	once	TRBV6-5	TGTGCCAGCAGTTACTTGGCGACAGGCGGTTTGTTGCATTTT	CASSYLATGGLLHF
TRBJ2-3	TRBD1	NA	TRBV4-1	TGCGCCAGCAGCCAACCAGCCGGACAGGGGGCTACAGATACGCAGTATTTT	CASSQPAGQGATDTQYF
TRBJ2-5	NA	NA	TRBV11-2	TGTGCCAGCAGCTTAGCGGGCCCCTCGGATAGGGGGGAGACCCAGTACTTC	CASSLAGPSDRGETQYF
TRBJ2-3	TRBD2	NA	TRBV5-5	TGTGCCAGCAGCCCCCAGGCGGGACTAGCCCTAGATACGCAGTATTTT	CASSPQAGLALDTQYF
TRBJ2-3	TRBD2	NA	TRBV10-3	TGTGCCATCAGTGATGGGGCAAGAGCGGGGGACACAGATACGCAGTATTTT	CAISDGARAGDTDTQYF
TRBJ2-5	TRBD2	once	TRBV5-1	TGCGCCAGCAGCTTTGCACTAGCGGGGGGCGAAGAGACCCAGTACTTC	CASSFALAGGEETQYF
TRBJ2-7	TRBD1	NA	TRBV11-2	TGTGCCAGCGGACAGGTCTACGAGCAGTACTTC	CASGQVYEQYF
TRBJ2-1	TRBD2	NA	TRBV4-2	TGTGCCAGCAGCCAGCGACTAGCGGGGGCCGGGGATGAGCAGTTCTTC	CASSQRLAGAGDEQFF
TRBJ1-4	NA	once	TRBV18	TGTGCCAGCTCACCAAACAGGGCAACTAATGAAAAACTGTTTTTT	CASSPNRATNEKLFF
TRBJ2-3	NA	NA	TRBV5-4	TGTGCCAGCAGCTTGGTCGGGACTCCCACAGATACGCAGTATTTT	CASSLVGTPTDTQYF
TRBJ1-3	TRBD1	NA	TRBV30	TGTGCCTGGAGTCCGGGACAGGGAGCTGGAAACACCATATATTTT	CAWSPGQGAGNTIYF
TRBJ2-1	TRBD2	NA	TRBV7-8	TGTGCCACCGGACTAGCGGGGGGCCCCAATGAGCAGTTCTTC	CATGLAGGPNEQFF
TRBJ1-5	NA	NA	TRBV6-2/TRBV6-3	TGTGCCAGCAGTTACCGAGGGGAGGATCAGCCCCAGCATTTT	CASSYRGEDQPQHF
TRBJ1-3	NA	NA	TRBV6-5	TGTGCCAGCATGAGGGCCTCTGGAAACACCATATATTTT	CASMRASGNTIYF
TRBJ2-7	NA	NA	TRBV20-1	TGCAGTGCTAGTACAGGAGCCTACGAGCAGTACTTC	CSASTGAYEQYF
TRBJ1-3	NA	NA	TRBV25-1	TGTGCCAGCAGTCAATTGGACACGCACTCTGGAAACACCATATATTTT	CASSQLDTHSGNTIYF
TRBJ2-7	NA	NA	TRBV5-8	TGTGCCAGCAGCTTTTATCTCTCCGAGCAGTACTTC	CASSFYLSEQYF
TRBJ2-3	NA	NA	TRBV30	TGTGCCTGGAGTGGAAGGACTCGATCCACAGATACGCAGTATTTT	CAWSGRTRSTDTQYF
TRBJ2-3	TRBD1	NA	TRBV27	TGTGCCAGCAGGTCCCCGGGACAGGGGGCAGATACGCAGTATTTT	CASRSPGQGADTQYF
TRBJ1-2	TRBD1	few	TRBV19	TGTGCCAGTAGTACGGGACAGGGTAACTATGGCTACACCTTC	CASSTGQGNYGYTF
TRBJ2-1	NA	NA	TRBV12-3/TRBV12-4	TGTGCCAGCAGTTCTACTTATGAGCAGTTCTTC	CASSSTYEQFF
TRBJ1-2	TRBD1	few	TRBV4-1	TGCGCCAGCAGCCAAGGCGGACAGGAGGAATATGGCTACACCTTC	CASSQGGQEEYGYTF
TRBJ2-7	TRBD1	NA	TRBV7-2	TGTGCCAGCAGCAGACAACGGGACAGGGTCCACGAGCAGTACTTC	CASSRQRDRVHEQYF